The next 9 T cell receptor beta chains were all read from a single sample in a study of T cell changes during pregnancy in multiple sclerosis. The assay was immunoSEQ multiplex PCR, and TCRdb's table has in-frame clones only and misses some. Of 37,000 or so clones detected, more than 90% appear once; the ten largest clones hold 0.35% to 0.4%. Sequencing used CD4+ T cells from peripheral blood mononuclear cells, obtained in the second trimester of pregnancy. The receptors were sampled from a female donor with multiple sclerosis, enrolled in a pregnancy study.

V and J are TRBV6-5 and TRBJ1-1; 7 nucleotides match TRBD1. CDR1 is MNHEY and CDR2 is SVGAGI in the germline V gene. Unmatched junction bases numbered 4, after V lost 5 bases and J lost 4 bases. The CDR3 extends over 13 amino acids. As DNA, the CDR3 is TGTGCCAGCAGTCAGGGACAGCTCACTGAAGCTTTCTTT. Translating it yields CASSQGQLTEAFF.

This rearrangement joins TRBV4-3 to TRBJ1-3; D uncertain. This CDR3 region has 14 residues. From germline, CDR1 is LGHNA and CDR2 YSLEER. V was pared by 1 base and J by 4 bases, with 8 bases between. This CDR3 reads CASSQAEAGNTIYF. In DNA, the CDR3 is TGCGCCAGCAGCCAAGCGGAGGCCGGAAACACCATATATTTT.

This chain uses TRBV30 with TRBJ2-6; D is uncertain. The CDR3 loop spans 15 amino acids. The germline V and J ends were trimmed by 2 bases and 0 bases, with 8 bases remaining between them. CDR1 is GTSNPN and CDR2 is SVGIG in the germline V gene (reference sequence). The DNA for the CDR3 is TGTGCCTGGAGTTACGGTCACTCTGGGGCCAACGTCCTGACTTTC. Its protein product is CAWSYGHSGANVLTF.

This clone was recorded only once. The chain employs TRBV7-6 and TRBJ2-7, with D possibly being TRBD1 (6 bases). The CDR3 is 14 residues long. The germline V gene encodes CDR1 SGHVS and CDR2 FNYEAQ. Trimming pared 1 base from V and 2 bases from J, leaving 9 bases between. The CDR3: CASSLESGAYEQYF. The CDR3 nucleotides read TGTGCCAGCAGCTTAGAGTCAGGGGCCTACGAGCAGTACTTC.

This sequence joins TRBV27 and TRBJ1-1; 7 positions match TRBD1. J lost 0 bases, V lost 2 bases, and 9 bases had no gene match. CDR1 and CDR2 from the germline V gene are MNHEY and SMNVEV (reference sequence). The CDR3 has 17 residues. The CDR3 loop is CASSLIAFGTVNTEAFF. DNA of the CDR3: TGTGCCAGCAGTTTAATAGCCTTCGGGACAGTGAACACTGAAGCTTTCTTT.

The V gene is TRBV7-9, the J gene TRBJ1-6; 7 bases map to TRBD1. CDR1 and CDR2 (germline): SEHNR, FQNEAQ (reference sequence). The CDR3 sequence is 18 residues long. J lost 4 bases, V lost 2 bases, and 11 bases had no gene match. CDR3 region: CASSLWPRGQVYNSPLHF. CDR3 DNA: TGTGCCAGCAGCTTATGGCCGAGGGGGCAGGTTTATAATTCACCCCTCCACTTT.

This chain's CDR3 is CASSLGGGAYLETQYF. The CDR3 bases are TGTGCCAGCAGCCTCGGGGGGGGAGCCTATTTAGAGACCCAGTACTTC. This chain links TRBV5-4 with TRBJ2-5; 8 bases are a match to TRBD2. The CDR3 is 16 residues long. Germline assignment: CDR1 SGHNT and CDR2 YYREEE (reference sequence). Losses at the gene ends were 4 bases for V and 4 bases for J; bases not matched to a gene: 12. Variable domain in full (rest from reference TRBV5-4 and TRBJ2-5): ETGVTQSPTHLIKTRGQQVTLRCSSQSGHNTVSWYQQALGQGPQFIFQYYREEENGRGNFPPRFSGLQFPNYSSELNVNALELDDSALYLCASSLGGGAYLETQYFGPGTRLLVL.

V is TRBV7-9 and J is TRBJ2-5; maybe TRBD2 (7 bases). V was pared by 7 bases and J by 0 bases, with 15 bases between. The germline gives CDR1 SEHNR, CDR2 FQNEAQ (reference sequence). This CDR3 comprises 15 residues. The CDR3 DNA is TGTGCCAGCATCCTAGGGGGGGGAAACCAAGAGACCCAGTACTTC. Its protein is CASILGGGNQETQYF.

The rearrangement uses TRBV6-5 and TRBJ1-1; 8 nucleotides agree with TRBD1. The CDR3 spans 15 residues. V was clipped by 6 bases and J by 4 bases; unmatched bases: 10. Per germline, CDR1 MNHEY and CDR2 SVGAGI. CDR3 amino acids: CASRPPRGRSTEAFF. The CDR3 DNA is TGTGCCAGCAGACCCCCCAGGGGGCGGTCCACTGAAGCTTTCTTT.